This T cell receptor (beta chain) derives from a study of shared clonotypes between healthy human individuals. The protocol was immunoSEQ multiplex PCR, while the TCRdb copy is restricted to in-frame clones and leaves out a portion. The data hold about 2.1 million clones, with roughly 95% observed a single time. V was clipped by 1 base and J by 2 bases, with 21 bases between them. The CDR3 has 18 amino acids. CDR1 SEHNR and CDR2 FQNEAQ come from the germline V gene (reference sequence). The naive CD8 population came from CD45RO-negative cells selected for CCR7, without terminally differentiated effector memory CD45RA+ cells.

The clonotype originates from a man aged 18 to 29 in good health. Some clones in this sample may be carry-over from other donors' samples. V and J are TRBV7-9 and TRBJ2-7, with a weak D call TRBD2 (6 bases). Sequencing input: naive CD8+ T cells from PBMCs. CDR3 sequence reads: CASSLVKVSLAGTYEQYF. The CDR3 DNA reads TGTGCCAGCAGCTTAGTTAAAGTCTCCTTGGCGGGGACCTACGAGCAGTACTTC.